This T cell receptor (beta chain) was sequenced during a study of response to subunit inactivated influenza vaccine. Points from the study as a whole: Authors suggested that a seasonal influenza vaccination recruits few new T cells each time.

This clonotype was recorded at least ten times. What it binds is not known. The V gene lost 0 bases and the J gene lost 6 bases, with 12 bases spanning the gap. CDR3 length: 14 amino acids. Germline-derived CDR1 and CDR2 are SGHDT and YYEEEE. TCRdb passed the RT-PCR reads through MiXCR, listing each CDR3 protein once. The sample records almost 600,000 distinct CDR3 sequences, 11% to 15% being singletons. Sequencing used PBMCs from blood, obtained roughly 13 days after vaccination. V usage is TRBV5-6 and J usage is TRBJ1-1; D perhaps matches TRBD1 (5 bases). This TCR was sampled from a man in his fifties who received an inactivated influenza vaccine. The CDR3 nucleotides read TGTGCCAGCAGCTTGGGACAGTACGTCCCTGAAGCTTTCTTT. Protein product: CASSLGQYVPEAFF.